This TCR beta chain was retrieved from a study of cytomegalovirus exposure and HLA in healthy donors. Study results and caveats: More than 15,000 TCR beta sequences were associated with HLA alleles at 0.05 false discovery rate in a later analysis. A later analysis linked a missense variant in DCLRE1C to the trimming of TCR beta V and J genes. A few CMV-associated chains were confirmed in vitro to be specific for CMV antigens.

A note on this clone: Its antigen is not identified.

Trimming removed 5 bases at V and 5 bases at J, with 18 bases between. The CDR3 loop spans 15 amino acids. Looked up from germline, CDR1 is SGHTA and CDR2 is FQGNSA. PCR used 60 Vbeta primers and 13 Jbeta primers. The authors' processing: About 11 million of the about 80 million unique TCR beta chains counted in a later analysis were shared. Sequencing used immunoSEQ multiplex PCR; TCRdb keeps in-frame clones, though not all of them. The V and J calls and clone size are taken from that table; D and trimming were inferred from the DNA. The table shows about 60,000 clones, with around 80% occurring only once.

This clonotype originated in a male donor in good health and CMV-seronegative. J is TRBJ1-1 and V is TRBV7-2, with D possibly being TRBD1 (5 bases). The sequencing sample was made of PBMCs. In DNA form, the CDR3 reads TGTGCCAGCAGCCCTAGGTATGGGGGGGAGACTGAAGCTTTCTTT. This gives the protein CASSPRYGGETEAFF.